This note documents a single T cell receptor (beta chain) sequence. As handled by the study authors: By means of reference gene primer amplification, nucleated cell counts were estimated. Profiled with immunoSEQ multiplex PCR; TCRdb holds only in-frame clones, not every one. V, J and clone size are taken as reported in that table, and D and trimming were inferred from the DNA itself. The profile shows 30,000 to 40,000 clones, 75% to 90% of them singletons. This specimen belongs to a study of blood T cell repertoires in COVID-19. The CDR3 extends over 13 amino acids. Deletions cut 1 base from V and 8 bases from J, with 8 bases between. Germline CDR1 SGHVS, CDR2 FQNEAQ.

V is TRBV7-8 and J is TRBJ1-4; no clear D gene. The sequence came from a human donor in a cohort sampled during active COVID-19. The sample consisted of peripheral blood. CDR3 nucleotide sequence: TGTGCCAGCAGCTTAGACACGAAGGAAAAACTGTTTTTT. This translates into CASSLDTKEKLFF.